The 3 T cell receptor beta chains in this list originate from one sample, sequenced in a study of cytomegalovirus exposure and HLA in healthy donors. It was with 60 Vbeta and 13 Jbeta primers that the PCR ran. This table comes from immunoSEQ multiplex PCR, and its TCRdb copy is limited to in-frame clones, with some not included. This table holds over 150,000 clones, approximately 70% found once. Sequenced sample: PBMCs. The receptors were sampled from a young woman in good health and CMV-seropositive.

The chain carries TRBV30 and TRBJ1-2; D remains ambiguous. Looked up from germline, CDR1 is GTSNPN and CDR2 is SVGIG (reference sequence). The V and J ends lost 3 bases and 8 bases respectively, with 10 bases between them. This CDR3 region has 11 residues. In DNA, the CDR3 is TGTGCCTGGAGCGAAGCCCGGGGCTACACCTTC. This encodes CAWSEARGYTF.

V usage is TRBV27 and J usage is TRBJ1-1, with TRBD1 matching over 9 bases. The CDR3 runs to 14 residues. The germline gives CDR1 MNHEY, CDR2 SMNVEV (reference sequence). Unmatched junction bases numbered 1, after V lost 0 bases and J lost 5 bases. CDR3 coding DNA: TGTGCCAGCAGTTTATCGACAGGGGGGACTGAAGCTTTCTTT. This codes for CASSLSTGGTEAFF.

The chain uses TRBV30 and TRBJ1-2; a weak D match, TRBD1 (5 bases). The length of the CDR3 is 15 residues. Trimming removed 5 bases from V and 3 bases from J, with 19 bases in between. Germline assignment: CDR1 GTSNPN and CDR2 SVGIG (reference sequence). The CDR3, as DNA: TGTGCCTGGTTGAAGTCCAGGGAGGGGTACTATGGCTACACCTTC. This translates into CAWLKSREGYYGYTF.